This T cell receptor (beta chain) was observed in a study of beta chain features in type 1 diabetes. cDNA synthesis used the whole RNA isolate, giving expressed TCRB sequences. Repertoires were generated with immunoSEQ multiplex PCR, while TCRdb's copy carries only in-frame clones and drops some. The data contain 640,000 or so clones, roughly 12% of them singletons. This clone appeared a single time. Its specificity is unknown. This CDR3 contains 14 residues. The ends lost 5 bases at V and 0 bases at J; junction bases unmatched: 1. Looked up from germline, CDR1 is MNHNS and CDR2 is SASEGT. One heparinised blood draw averaging around 0.12 L was given by each donor. Sorting based on CD45RO/CCR7/CD25/CD127/CD95/CD27 separated CD4+ naive, central memory, regulatory and stem cell-like memory cells. Each population that was sorted was more than 95% pure. Study-level points and caveats: Researchers reported that naive, central memory and Treg TCRB repertoires appeared more similar in patients than in healthy donors. Among patients with Type 1 diabetes, TCRB CDR3s were moderately but significantly shorter in every one of the four CD4+ subsets.

The source is a young man with type 1 diabetes. The chain joins TRBV6-1 to TRBJ2-3; 8 bases are shared with TRBD1. Sequenced input: naive CD4+ T cells from blood. The CDR3 DNA follows: TGTGCCAGCAGTCGGACAGGGAGCACAGATACGCAGTATTTT. Translated: CASSRTGSTDTQYF.